The 20 T cell receptor beta chains presented below share a single source sample, sequenced in a study of blood T cell repertoires in COVID-19. Data came from immunoSEQ multiplex PCR; TCRdb stores just in-frame clones and leaves some out. This sample carries around 320,000 clones, roughly 91% of them seen once, and the ten largest clones take 11%. Sequenced: peripheral blood. These receptors all stem from a woman in her twenties or thirties with COVID-19, enrolled during active disease.

This rearrangement joins TRBV19 to TRBJ1-1, with D possibly matching TRBD1 (5 bases). The CDR3 totals 14 residues. V lost 4 bases and J 5 bases, leaving 14 bases between the germline ends. CDR1 is LNHDA, CDR2 SQIVND, per germline (reference sequence). In DNA form, the CDR3 reads TGTGCCAGTAGTACCCAGCTCGGGGGAACTGAAGCTTTCTTT. Protein product: CASSTQLGGTEAFF.

The chain carries TRBV5-4 and TRBJ2-1; TRBD1 is a possible D gene (5 bases). With 3 bases removed from V and 7 bases from J, the gap between germline ends came to 11 bases. The CDR3 length is 13 residues. CDR1 and CDR2 from the germline V gene are SGHNT and YYREEE (reference sequence). CDR3 DNA: TGTGCCAGCAGCTACCCTAGGGGTAATGAGCAGTTCTTC. This codes for CASSYPRGNEQFF.

The chain links TRBV5-1 to TRBJ2-1; 7 bases match TRBD2. CDR1 and CDR2 (germline): SGHRS, YFSETQ. V lost 4 bases to trimming and J lost 0 bases; unmatched junction nucleotides: 7. CDR3 length: 16 residues. The CDR3 reads CASSPWGGSSYNEQFF. DNA of the CDR3: TGCGCCAGCAGCCCCTGGGGGGGTAGCTCCTACAATGAGCAGTTCTTC. The complete variable domain, with remaining parts taken from reference TRBV5-1 and TRBJ2-1, reads KAGVTQTPRYLIKTRGQQVTLSCSPISGHRSVSWYQQTPGQGLQFLFEYFSETQRNKGNFPGRFSGRQFSNSRSEMNVSTLELGDSALYLCASSPWGGSSYNEQFFGPGTRLTVL.

This clone was picked up one time. J is TRBJ2-1 and V is TRBV4-1; D is possibly TRBD2 (6 bases). This CDR3 spans 13 amino acids. Germline assignment: CDR1 MGHRA and CDR2 YSYEKL. The germline V and J ends were trimmed by 1 base and 16 bases, with 17 bases remaining between them. The CDR3 DNA reads TGCGCCAGCAGCCAAGGAGTTTTGGGGGGAAGATTCTTC. Protein product: CASSQGVLGGRFF.

CDR3 DNA sequence: TGTGCCAGCAGCACAGACAAGACATATGGCTACACCTTC. Translated: CASSTDKTYGYTF. The chain links TRBV5-8 to TRBJ1-2; D remains ambiguous. From germline, CDR1 is SGHTS and CDR2 YDEGEE. With 4 bases removed from V and 5 bases from J, the gap between germline ends came to 12 bases. This CDR3 is built from 13 residues.

CDR3 amino acids: CASSIDRSVLFF. CDR3 nucleotide sequence: TGTGCCAGTAGTATAGATCGTTCGGTTCTCTTCTTT. V is TRBV19 and J is TRBJ1-1; D ambiguous. Germline-derived CDR1 and CDR2 are LNHDA and SQIVND (reference sequence). Trimming pared 0 bases from V and 14 bases from J, leaving 13 bases between. The length of the CDR3 is 12 residues. Based on the CDR3 plus reference TRBV19 and TRBJ1-1, the full variable domain is DGGITQSPKYLFRKEGQNVTLSCEQNLNHDAMYWYRQDPGQGLRLIYYSQIVNDFQKGDIAEGYSVSREKKESFPLTVTSAQKNPTAFYLCASSIDRSVLFFGQGTRLTVV.

The V call is TRBV28, the J call TRBJ2-5, with TRBD2 as a possible D gene (5 bases). Germline V gives CDR1 MDHEN, CDR2 SYDVKM. Between the trimmed V and J ends, which lost 2 bases and 5 bases, there was a span of 15 bases. The CDR3 consists of 15 residues. CDR3 loop: CASSLVSGSGETQYF. The CDR3 coding sequence is TGTGCCAGCAGTTTAGTATCGGGGTCTGGGGAGACCCAGTACTTC.

This chain uses TRBV11-3 with TRBJ2-3, with TRBD2 matching 11 bases. J lost 1 base, V lost 5 bases, and 5 bases had no gene match. The V gene's germline CDR1 is SGHNT and CDR2 YENEEA. This CDR3 has 16 residues. The CDR3 sequence is CASSQIAGGGTDTQYF. In nucleotides, the CDR3 is TGTGCCAGCAGCCAGATAGCGGGGGGGGGCACAGATACGCAGTATTTT.

The chain carries TRBV19 and TRBJ1-6; 7 positions match TRBD1. V lost 7 bases, J lost 3 bases, and 12 bases stayed unmatched. Germline V gene data show CDR1 as LNHDA and CDR2 as SQIVND (reference sequence). The CDR3 has 17 residues. The CDR3, as DNA: TGTGCCAGTAAACGGACAGGTAGAGGTAGCTATAATTCACCCCTCCACTTT. Amino acids: CASKRTGRGSYNSPLHF.

This chain joins TRBV30 and TRBJ1-4; 8 positions agree with TRBD1. In germline, CDR1 is GTSNPN, CDR2 SVGIG (reference sequence). With 2 bases clipped from V and 1 base from J, the junction kept 15 bases outside the gene matches. The CDR3 contains 19 residues. CDR3 sequence reads: CAWSYEAGQGGGTNEKLFF. In nucleotides, the CDR3 is TGTGCCTGGAGTTACGAAGCCGGACAGGGAGGAGGAACTAATGAAAAACTGTTTTTT.

V usage is TRBV7-8 and J usage is TRBJ1-5; no definite D call. The CDR3 contains 14 residues. V lost 2 bases to trimming and J lost 3 bases, with 8 bases between them. Germline V gene data show CDR1 as SGHVS and CDR2 as FQNEAQ. The CDR3: CASSLYSNNQPQHF. DNA of the CDR3: TGTGCCAGCAGCTTATACAGCAACAATCAGCCCCAGCATTTT.

The table lists this clone with many counts. The V gene is TRBV6-1, the J gene TRBJ1-5, with 10 nucleotides matching TRBD1. CDR3 length equals 18 residues. From germline, CDR1 is MNHNS and CDR2 SASEGT. V lost 2 bases and J lost 6; bases outside the gene matches: 13. CDR3 coding DNA: TGTGCCAGCAGTGAATGGACGCCGGGACAGGGGACAGGTCAGCCCCAGCATTTT. It translates to CASSEWTPGQGTGQPQHF.

The V and J genes are TRBV7-8 and TRBJ2-7; a possible D gene is TRBD2 (6 bases). CDR3 length: 15 amino acids. V was cut by 1 base and J by 4 bases, with 14 bases left in between. In germline, CDR1 is SGHVS, CDR2 FQNEAQ. CDR3: CASSLGPAAGYEQYF. CDR3 DNA: TGTGCCAGCAGCTTAGGGCCGGCCGCGGGATACGAGCAGTACTTC.

This clone was detected only once. V and J are TRBV7-9 and TRBJ2-7; D might be TRBD2 (7 bases). The CDR3 runs to 16 residues. Trimming stripped 5 bases from V and 3 bases from J, with 20 bases between. Germline assignment: CDR1 SEHNR and CDR2 FQNEAQ (reference sequence). The CDR3 DNA follows: TGTGCCAGCAGCCGCGGAGGGGGAGGGTCACGCTACGAGCAGTACTTC. Protein: CASSRGGGGSRYEQYF. Filled out from reference TRBV7-9 and TRBJ2-7, the complete variable domain reads DTGVSQNPRHKITKRGQNVTFRCDPISEHNRLYWYRQTLGQGPEFLTYFQNEAQLEKSRLLSDRFSAERPKGSFSTLEIQRTEQGDSAMYLCASSRGGGGSRYEQYFGPGTRLTVT.

The V gene is TRBV15, the J gene TRBJ2-2; TRBD1 might be the D (5 bases). CDR1 and CDR2 (germline): LNHNV, YYDKDF (reference sequence). CDR3 size: 13 residues. The germline V and J ends were trimmed by 6 bases and 4 bases, with 9 bases remaining between them. The CDR3 protein is CATSGALTGELFF. The CDR3 nucleotides read TGTGCCACCAGTGGGGCCCTCACCGGGGAGCTGTTTTTT.

The chain uses TRBV7-2 and TRBJ1-1, with 7 bases that match TRBD1. This CDR3 has 13 residues. V was clipped by 5 bases and J by 6 bases; unmatched bases: 6. Germline lookup yields CDR1 SGHTA and CDR2 FQGNSA. Here the CDR3 reads CASSNRGMAEAFF. DNA for the CDR3: TGTGCCAGCAGCAACAGGGGAATGGCTGAAGCTTTCTTT.

The rearrangement links TRBV18 to TRBJ1-4, with D uncertain. V lost 3 bases and J 5 bases, leaving 7 bases between the germline ends. CDR1 KGHSH and CDR2 LQKENI come from the germline V gene. CDR3 length equals 13 residues. CDR3 protein: CASSPGYNEKLFF. CDR3 DNA sequence: TGTGCCAGCTCACCGGGCTACAATGAAAAACTGTTTTTT.

This clone showed up just a few times. V and J are TRBV7-9 and TRBJ2-3; 7 nucleotides line up with TRBD2. V shed 5 bases and J 2 bases; nucleotides not matched to a gene: 16. Germline V lookup: CDR1 SEHNR, CDR2 FQNEAQ (reference sequence). The CDR3 consists of 18 residues. This chain's CDR3 is CASSRIGLGGAFTDTQYF. The DNA of the CDR3 is TGTGCCAGCAGCCGTATCGGATTGGGAGGGGCCTTCACAGATACGCAGTATTTT.

This clone is a singleton in its sample. This chain links TRBV14 with TRBJ2-1; the D gene is possibly TRBD2 (7 bases). Germline lookup yields CDR1 SGHDN and CDR2 FVKESK. The CDR3 spans 15 residues. V shed 4 bases and J shed 0 bases, with 10 bases lying between them. CDR3 sequence (DNA): TGTGCCAGCAGCCGGCGGGGGCACTCCTACAATGAGCAGTTCTTC. Translated, it gives CASSRRGHSYNEQFF.

This rearrangement joins TRBV28 to TRBJ1-2, with D possibly TRBD1 on 5 matching bases. V shed 4 bases and J shed 5 bases, with 11 bases lying between them. The CDR3 consists of 13 residues. Germline CDR1 MDHEN, CDR2 SYDVKM. The CDR3 DNA reads TGTGCCAGCAGTTCGACAGAAGAATATGGCTACACCTTC. Translating gives CASSSTEEYGYTF.